This T cell receptor (beta chain) was obtained from a study of control samples from healthy donors and cancer patients. Per the germline V gene, CDR1 is MNHNY and CDR2 is SVGAGI (reference sequence). The trim removed 2 bases at V and 3 bases at J, leaving 4 bases unmatched. There are 16 residues in the CDR3. Sequencing used immunoSEQ multiplex PCR; TCRdb keeps in-frame clones, though not all of them. The data contain 75,000 to 100,000 clones, roughly 89% of them singletons. The chain couples TRBV6-6 to TRBJ1-6, with 7 bases identical to TRBD1. This TCR derives from a man aged 45-65 years in good health. Material for sequencing was blood. CDR3 sequence reads: CASSYKTGNYNSPLHF. DNA for the CDR3: TGTGCCAGCAGTTACAAGACAGGGAACTATAATTCACCCCTCCACTTT.